Here is one TCR beta chain with its context. V lost 5 bases, J lost 4 bases, and 11 bases lay in between. Germline CDR1 reads MDHEN; CDR2 reads SYDVKM. The CDR3 is made up of 13 amino acids. The data were taken from a study of graft-versus-host responses after intestinal transplantation. TCRdb's table, derived via immunoSEQ multiplex PCR, lists solely in-frame clones and lacks some. The profile shows some 69,000 clones, over 85% of them singletons. Sequences were derived from bone marrow, sampled almost 750 days after intestinal transplantation. The chain employs TRBV28 and TRBJ2-5; D remains unclear. The clonotype originates from a human patient who received an intestinal transplant, so some T cells may come from the graft donor. The CDR3, as DNA: TGTGCCAGCAGTACCCAGGCGAGAGAGACCCAGTACTTC. As protein: CASSTQARETQYF.